Below, 26 T cell receptor beta chains from the same sample are listed, as sequenced in a study of blood T cell repertoires in COVID-19. Profiled with immunoSEQ multiplex PCR; TCRdb holds only in-frame clones, not every one. The sample lists 650,000 to 800,000 clones; just under 90% were seen once. The sample consisted of peripheral blood. The receptors derive from a woman in her late teens or twenties with acute or convalescent COVID-19.

V and J are TRBV7-3 and TRBJ1-1; TRBD1 might be the D (5 bases). V was shortened by 1 base and J by 11 bases, with 17 bases between the two germline ends. CDR3 size: 14 residues. Germline V gene data show CDR1 as SGHTA and CDR2 as FQGTGA. The CDR3 DNA reads TGTGCCAGCAGCTTAATAGCGGGGGAGCCCCGCGCTTTCTTT. This translates into CASSLIAGEPRAFF.

The rearrangement links TRBV6-6 to TRBJ1-1, with D possibly being TRBD1 (5 bases). Germline CDR1 reads MNHNY; CDR2 reads SVGAGI (reference sequence). The CDR3 is 15 amino acids. The V end lost 2 bases, the J end lost 1 base, and 11 bases lay between the germline ends. The CDR3 loop is CASSYQGVGNTEAFF. Written as DNA, the CDR3 is TGTGCCAGCAGTTACCAAGGGGTGGGGAACACTGAAGCTTTCTTT.

The V gene is TRBV9, the J gene TRBJ2-2; D is unresolved. The CDR3 length is 13 residues. Looked up from germline, CDR1 is SGDLS and CDR2 is YYNGEE. V lost 3 bases to trimming and J lost 5 bases, with 8 bases between them. The CDR3 spells CASSATLTGELFF. CDR3 nucleotide sequence: TGTGCCAGCAGCGCCACCCTAACCGGGGAGCTGTTTTTT. The whole variable domain, filled in from reference TRBV9 and TRBJ2-2, reads DSGVTQTPKHLITATGQRVTLRCSPRSGDLSVYWYQQSLDQGLQFLIQYYNGEERAKGNILERFSAQQFPDLHSELNLSSLELGDSALYFCASSATLTGELFFGEGSRLTVL.

This clone was seen a single time. The rearrangement joins TRBV7-9 to TRBJ1-3; no firm D call. Germline V lookup: CDR1 SEHNR, CDR2 FQNEAQ (reference sequence). This CDR3 is built from 14 residues. Trimming shortened V by 6 bases and J by 4 bases, and 13 bases separated the two germline ends. CDR3 residues: CASRRTAVGNTIYF. The CDR3, as DNA: TGTGCCAGCAGGCGGACTGCTGTCGGAAACACCATATATTTT.

This sequence joins TRBV6-5 and TRBJ2-3, with a weak D call TRBD1 (5 bases). CDR1 is MNHEY, CDR2 SVGAGI, per germline. Trimming removed 0 bases at V and 0 bases at J, with 7 bases between. The CDR3 consists of 15 residues. CDR3 residues: CASSYSGASTDTQYF. CDR3 in DNA: TGTGCCAGCAGTTACTCAGGGGCCAGCACAGATACGCAGTATTTT.

This rearrangement joins TRBV2 to TRBJ2-7, with D perhaps matching TRBD1 (5 bases). The germline CDR1 and CDR2 sequences are SNHLY and FYNNEI. The V end lost 7 bases, the J end lost 5 bases, and 9 bases lay between the germline ends. The CDR3 loop spans 11 amino acids. This CDR3 reads CASTIRDEQYF. The CDR3 bases are TGTGCCAGCACGATCAGGGACGAGCAGTACTTC. The full variable domain, in which reference TRBV2 and TRBJ2-7 provide the parts outside the CDR3, is EPEVTQTPSHQVTQMGQEVILRCVPISNHLYFYWYRQILGQKVEFLVSFYNNEISEKSEIFDDQFSVERPDGSNFTLKIRSTKLEDSAMYFCASTIRDEQYFGPGTRLTVT.

The table lists this clone with a few counts. The V call is TRBV19, the J call TRBJ1-2; 8 nucleotides line up with TRBD1. The CDR3 is 15 amino acids. Trimming cost V 6 bases and J 8 bases; bases outside gene matches: 14. CDR1 and CDR2 (germline): LNHDA, SQIVND (reference sequence). The CDR3 DNA sequence: TGTGCCAGTAGCGTGGACAGGGTTCGACGGTACGGCTACACCTTC. As protein: CASSVDRVRRYGYTF.

The J gene is TRBJ1-1, the V gene TRBV27; D not resolved. CDR1 is MNHEY and CDR2 is SMNVEV in the germline V gene (reference sequence). V was clipped by 4 bases and J by 4 bases, with 13 bases between them. The CDR3 length is 14 residues. The CDR3 spells CASSSGRSGTEAFF. CDR3 DNA: TGTGCCAGCAGTTCCGGTCGCTCGGGCACTGAAGCTTTCTTT.

This CDR3 reads CASSEGGAYGYTF. The CDR3 nucleotides are TGTGCCAGCAGTGAGGGCGGGGCATATGGCTACACCTTC. The rearrangement links TRBV25-1 to TRBJ1-2; tentatively, D is TRBD1 (5 bases). V lost 3 bases to trimming and J lost 5 bases, with 10 bases between them. Germline V gene data show CDR1 as MGHDK and CDR2 as SYGVNS. The CDR3 is 13 residues long.

The chain's CDR3 is CASRRTGSYEQYF. CDR3 nucleotide sequence: TGTGCCAGCAGGCGAACAGGGTCCTACGAGCAGTACTTC. The genes are TRBV12-3 or TRBV12-4 and TRBJ2-7, with a possible D match to TRBD1 (6 bases). V shed 6 bases and J shed 1 base, with 10 bases lying between them. The CDR3 is 13 amino acids.

This sequence joins TRBV9 and TRBJ2-7; the D gene is possibly TRBD1 (6 bases). CDR1 is SGDLS, CDR2 YYNGEE, per germline. Trimming took 4 bases from V and 3 from J, leaving 17 bases between them. CDR3 size: 15 residues. The chain's CDR3 is CASSKTRDTYYEQYF. DNA of the CDR3: TGTGCCAGCAGCAAAACCCGGGACACATACTACGAGCAGTACTTC.

The V call is TRBV6-5, the J call TRBJ1-2; possible D gene TRBD1, 6 bases. V was shortened by 8 bases and J by 8 bases, with 18 bases between the two germline ends. CDR1 is MNHEY, CDR2 SVGAGI, per germline. The CDR3 consists of 13 residues. CDR3 nucleotide sequence: TGTGCCAGCCGTCAGCCGGGACAAAACGGCTACACCTTC. This translates into CASRQPGQNGYTF.

The rearrangement joins TRBV3-1 (or the pseudogene TRBV3-2) to TRBJ2-5, with a tentative D call TRBD1 (6 bases). Germline V gene lookup returns CDR1 LGHDT and CDR2 YNNKEL (reference sequence). The length of the CDR3 is 17 residues. Trimming took 0 bases from V and 0 from J, leaving 14 bases between them. As DNA, the CDR3 is TGTGCCAGCAGCCAAGATCTTCCAACAGGGTACCAAGAGACCCAGTACTTC. Translation: CASSQDLPTGYQETQYF.

This chain connects TRBV5-1 to TRBJ1-2, with 7 positions matching TRBD1. Germline CDR1 SGHRS, CDR2 YFSETQ. The CDR3 spans 15 residues. V dropped 4 bases and J dropped 4; count of bases not matched to a gene: 10. The CDR3 reads CASSTYTRDSYGYTF. The CDR3 bases are TGCGCCAGCAGCACCTACACCCGGGACAGCTATGGCTACACCTTC.

This rearrangement joins TRBV4-3 to TRBJ1-2; D is uncertain. CDR1 and CDR2 (germline): LGHNA, YSLEER. The CDR3 spans 16 residues. Deletions cut 3 bases from V and 4 bases from J, with 18 bases between. The CDR3: CASSQGEGVGSYGYTF. CDR3 in DNA: TGCGCCAGCAGCCAGGGAGAGGGAGTGGGCAGCTATGGCTACACCTTC.

The chain employs TRBV11-2 and TRBJ1-1; TRBD1 matches at 11 bases. This CDR3 spans 13 amino acids. CDR1 is SGHAT, CDR2 FQNNGV, per germline. Germline trimming cut 3 bases from V and 9 bases from J; bases unmatched to any gene: 3. CDR3 region: CASSFGTGGKAFF. The CDR3 DNA sequence: TGTGCCAGCAGCTTTGGGACAGGGGGTAAAGCTTTCTTT.

J is TRBJ1-2 and V is TRBV5-6; D not resolved. CDR1 SGHDT and CDR2 YYEEEE come from the germline V gene. Trimming took 0 bases from V and 4 from J, leaving 7 bases between them. CDR3 length: 13 amino acids. CDR3 sequence: CASSLGASYGYTF. The CDR3 nucleotides are TGTGCCAGCAGCTTGGGGGCCTCCTATGGCTACACCTTC.

The chain recombines TRBV19 with TRBJ1-4; perhaps TRBD1 as D (5 bases). V was cut by 3 bases and J by 8 bases, with 13 bases left in between. In germline, CDR1 is LNHDA, CDR2 SQIVND (reference sequence). The CDR3 runs 14 residues. The CDR3 sequence is CASSIRSGKEKLFF. As DNA, the CDR3 is TGTGCCAGTAGTATTCGTTCAGGGAAGGAAAAACTGTTTTTT.

This clone was observed once. The V gene is TRBV4-3, the J gene TRBJ2-7; 10 bases line up with TRBD2. The germline V gene has CDR1 LGHNA and CDR2 YSLEER. Trimming removed 0 bases from V and 2 bases from J; junction bases left unmatched: 13. This CDR3 is 19 amino acids long. The CDR3 spells CASSQEGGSGGLGTYEQYF. The CDR3 nucleotides read TGCGCCAGCAGCCAAGAAGGAGGTAGCGGGGGGTTGGGCACCTACGAGCAGTACTTC.

The DNA of the CDR3 is TGCAGTGCTAGGAGATCAGGTGAAGCTTTCTTT. This encodes CSARRSGEAFF. The chain joins TRBV20-1 to TRBJ1-1; D uncertain. The CDR3 runs 11 residues. Germline V gene data show CDR1 as DFQATT and CDR2 as SNEGSKA (reference sequence). Trimming took off 3 bases at V and 7 bases at J, with 9 bases between the two ends.

CDR3 loop: CASKQEQYF. The CDR3 nucleotides are TGTGCCAGCAAACAAGAGCAGTACTTC. This chain uses TRBV28 with TRBJ2-7; the D is unclear. CDR3 length equals 9 residues. Germline V lookup: CDR1 MDHEN, CDR2 SYDVKM. The germline V and J ends were trimmed by 7 bases and 7 bases, with 5 bases remaining between them.

This clone has only one observation. The chain couples TRBV3-1 (or the pseudogene TRBV3-2) to TRBJ1-2; tentative D call: TRBD1 (6 bases). Germline CDR1 LGHDT, CDR2 YNNKEL (reference sequence). This CDR3 comprises 13 residues. Deletions cut 1 base from V and 9 bases from J, with 12 bases between. CDR3: CASSQGGRLSYTF. The CDR3 DNA reads TGTGCCAGCAGCCAAGGGGGGCGGCTAAGCTACACCTTC.

V gene TRBV5-6 combines with J gene TRBJ1-4; possibly TRBD1 for D (6 bases). The V end lost 4 bases, the J end lost 2 bases, and 9 bases lay between the germline ends. Germline V gene lookup returns CDR1 SGHDT and CDR2 YYEEEE. The CDR3 loop spans 14 amino acids. In DNA form, the CDR3 reads TGTGCCAGCAGCCCAGGGGCCACTAATGAAAAACTGTTTTTT. This encodes CASSPGATNEKLFF.

This rearrangement joins TRBV27 to TRBJ1-2; no definite D call. This CDR3 is 13 amino acids long. The germline V gene has CDR1 MNHEY and CDR2 SMNVEV (reference sequence). Trimming pared 6 bases from V and 5 bases from J, leaving 13 bases between. The CDR3 DNA sequence: TGTGCCAGCAGCCGATTAGGACTGTATGGCTACACCTTC. Translated: CASSRLGLYGYTF.

This clone was observed a few times. The J gene is TRBJ2-2, the V gene TRBV9; the match to TRBD2 covers 10 bases. CDR3 length: 16 residues. Germline lookup yields CDR1 SGDLS and CDR2 YYNGEE. J was trimmed by 0 bases and V by 3 bases; bases with no gene match: 2. This CDR3 reads CASSATSGANTGELFF. The CDR3 DNA sequence: TGTGCCAGCAGCGCCACTAGCGGGGCGAACACCGGGGAGCTGTTTTTT.

The chain is built from TRBV6-5 and TRBJ1-6, with TRBD1 matching 7 bases. This CDR3 has 11 residues. In germline, CDR1 is MNHEY, CDR2 SVGAGI. V shed 8 bases, J shed 12 bases, and the junction held 4 bases outside the gene matches. The CDR3: CASAPGGPLHF. CDR3 coding DNA: TGTGCCAGCGCCCCAGGGGGACCCCTCCACTTT.